Described below is a single TCR beta chain sequence and its context. Deletions cut 3 bases from V and 5 bases from J, with 5 bases between. The CDR3 length is 12 residues. Germline V gene data show CDR1 as SGHTA and CDR2 as FQGTGA. These data come from a study of shared clonotypes between healthy human individuals. Study-wide context: The cohort comprised two women and a few men. Their ages spanned 18 to 49 years.

Deep was the level used in running the assay. Each replicate PCR on the sorted subsets used roughly 210 ng DNA (around 30,000 T cell genomes). Assay: immunoSEQ multiplex PCR; the TCRdb copy retains only in-frame clones and omits some. The table has 2 million to 2.5 million clones, approximately 94% seen once. Among the donors, all were Caucasian adults who lived in Nashville, Tennessee. The sequenced material came from naive CD4+ T cells from PBMCs. Stated subset: CD45RA+ positively selected. V gene TRBV7-3 combines with J gene TRBJ2-1; no reliable D call. This sequence was found in a man aged 18-30 years in good health. Some clones in this sample may be carry-over from other donors' samples. Here the CDR3 DNA reads TGTGCCAGCAGCTTTCAGAACAATGAGCAGTTCTTC. It codes for CASSFQNNEQFF.